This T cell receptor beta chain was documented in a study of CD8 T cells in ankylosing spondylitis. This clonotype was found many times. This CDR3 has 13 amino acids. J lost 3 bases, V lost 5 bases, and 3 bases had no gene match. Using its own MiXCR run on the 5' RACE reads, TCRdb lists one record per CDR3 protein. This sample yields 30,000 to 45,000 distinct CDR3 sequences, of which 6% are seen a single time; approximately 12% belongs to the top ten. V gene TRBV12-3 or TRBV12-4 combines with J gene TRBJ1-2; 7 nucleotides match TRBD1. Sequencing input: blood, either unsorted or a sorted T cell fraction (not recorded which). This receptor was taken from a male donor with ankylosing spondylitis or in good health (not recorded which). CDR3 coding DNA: TGTGCCAGCAGTAACAGGGGTGACTATGGCTACACCTTC. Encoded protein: CASSNRGDYGYTF.